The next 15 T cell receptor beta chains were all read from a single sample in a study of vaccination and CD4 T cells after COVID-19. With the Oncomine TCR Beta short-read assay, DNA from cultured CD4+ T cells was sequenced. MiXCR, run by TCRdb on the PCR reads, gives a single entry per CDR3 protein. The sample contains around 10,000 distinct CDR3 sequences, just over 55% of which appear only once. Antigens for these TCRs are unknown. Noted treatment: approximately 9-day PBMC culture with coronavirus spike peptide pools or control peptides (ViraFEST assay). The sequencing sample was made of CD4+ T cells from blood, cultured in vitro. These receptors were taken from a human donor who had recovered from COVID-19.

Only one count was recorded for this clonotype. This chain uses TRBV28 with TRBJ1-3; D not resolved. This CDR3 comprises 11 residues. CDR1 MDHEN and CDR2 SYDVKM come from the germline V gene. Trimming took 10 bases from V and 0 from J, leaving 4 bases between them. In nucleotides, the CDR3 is TGTGCCACCAGCTCTGGAAACACCATATATTTT. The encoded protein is CATSSGNTIYF.

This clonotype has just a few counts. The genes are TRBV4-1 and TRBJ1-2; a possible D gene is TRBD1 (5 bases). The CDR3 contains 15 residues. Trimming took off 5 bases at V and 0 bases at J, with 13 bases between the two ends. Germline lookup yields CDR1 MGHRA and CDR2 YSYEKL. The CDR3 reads CASSGPGRSNYGYTF. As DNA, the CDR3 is TGCGCCAGCAGCGGGCCGGGACGGTCTAACTATGGCTACACCTTC.

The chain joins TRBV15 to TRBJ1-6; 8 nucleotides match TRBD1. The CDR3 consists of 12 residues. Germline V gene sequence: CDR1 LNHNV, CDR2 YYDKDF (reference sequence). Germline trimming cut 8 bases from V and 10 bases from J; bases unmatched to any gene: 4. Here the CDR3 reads CATATGGSPLHF. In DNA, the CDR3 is TGTGCCACCGCCACAGGGGGATCACCCCTCCACTTT.

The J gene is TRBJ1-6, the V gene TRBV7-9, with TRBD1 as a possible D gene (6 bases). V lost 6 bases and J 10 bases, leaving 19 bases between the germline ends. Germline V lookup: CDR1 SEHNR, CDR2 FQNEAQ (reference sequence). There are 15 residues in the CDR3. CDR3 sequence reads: CASRASGVFGSPLHF. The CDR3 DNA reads TGTGCCAGCAGAGCTTCAGGGGTTTTTGGATCACCCCTCCACTTT.

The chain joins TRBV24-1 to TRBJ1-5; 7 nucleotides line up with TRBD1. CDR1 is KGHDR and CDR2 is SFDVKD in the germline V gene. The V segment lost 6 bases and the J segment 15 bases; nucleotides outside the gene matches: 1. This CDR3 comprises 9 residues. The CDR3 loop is CATSPGGHF. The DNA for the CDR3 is TGTGCCACCAGTCCAGGGGGGCATTTT.

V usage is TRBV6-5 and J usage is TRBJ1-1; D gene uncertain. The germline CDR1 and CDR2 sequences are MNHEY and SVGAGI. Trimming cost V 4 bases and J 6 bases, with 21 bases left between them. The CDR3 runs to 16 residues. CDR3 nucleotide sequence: TGTGCCAGCAGTTTTACTACTCGCGGGGAAAGGCCTGAAGCTTTCTTT. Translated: CASSFTTRGERPEAFF.

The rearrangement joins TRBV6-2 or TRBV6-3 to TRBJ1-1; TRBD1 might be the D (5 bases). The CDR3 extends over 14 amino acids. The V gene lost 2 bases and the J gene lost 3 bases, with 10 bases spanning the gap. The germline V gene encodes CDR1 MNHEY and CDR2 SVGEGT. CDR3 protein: CASSYAGKDTEAFF. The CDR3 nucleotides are TGTGCCAGCAGTTACGCAGGGAAGGACACTGAAGCTTTCTTT.

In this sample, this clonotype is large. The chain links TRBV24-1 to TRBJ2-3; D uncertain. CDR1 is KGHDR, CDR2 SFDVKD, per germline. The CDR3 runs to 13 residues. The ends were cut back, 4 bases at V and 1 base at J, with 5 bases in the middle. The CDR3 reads CATSEGGTDTQYF. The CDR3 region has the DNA TGTGCCACCAGTGAAGGAGGCACAGATACGCAGTATTTT.

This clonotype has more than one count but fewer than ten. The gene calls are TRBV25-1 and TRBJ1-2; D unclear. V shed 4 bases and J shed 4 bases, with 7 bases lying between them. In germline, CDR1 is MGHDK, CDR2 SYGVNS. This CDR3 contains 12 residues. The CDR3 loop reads CASSGSSYGYTF. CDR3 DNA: TGTGCCAGCAGTGGCAGTAGCTATGGCTACACCTTC.

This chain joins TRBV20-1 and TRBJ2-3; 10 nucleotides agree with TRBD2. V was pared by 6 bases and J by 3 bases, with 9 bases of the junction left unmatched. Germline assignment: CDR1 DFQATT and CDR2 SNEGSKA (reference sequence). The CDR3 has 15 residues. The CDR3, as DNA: TGCAGTGCAGACGAACTAGCGGGGAGAACAGATACGCAGTATTTT. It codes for CSADELAGRTDTQYF.

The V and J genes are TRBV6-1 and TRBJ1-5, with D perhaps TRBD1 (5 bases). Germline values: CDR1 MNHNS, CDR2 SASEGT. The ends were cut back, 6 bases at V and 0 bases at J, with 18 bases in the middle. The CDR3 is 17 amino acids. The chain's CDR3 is CASRTLRGEYSNQPQHF. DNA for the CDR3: TGTGCCAGCAGGACCCTCCGGGGGGAATATAGCAATCAGCCCCAGCATTTT.

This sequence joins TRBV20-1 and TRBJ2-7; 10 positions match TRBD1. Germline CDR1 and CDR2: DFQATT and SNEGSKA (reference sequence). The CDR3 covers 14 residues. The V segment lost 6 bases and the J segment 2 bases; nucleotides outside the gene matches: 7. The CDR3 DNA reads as TGCAGTGCCAGGACGGACAGGGGGACCTACGAGCAGTACTTC. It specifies CSARTDRGTYEQYF.

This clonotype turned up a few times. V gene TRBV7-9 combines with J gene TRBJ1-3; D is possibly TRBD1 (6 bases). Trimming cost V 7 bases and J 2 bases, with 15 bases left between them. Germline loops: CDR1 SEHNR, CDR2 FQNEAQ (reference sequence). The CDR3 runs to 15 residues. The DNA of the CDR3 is TGTGCCAGCAAGACCGGGGGGGCTGCTGGAAACACCATATATTTT. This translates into CASKTGGAAGNTIYF.

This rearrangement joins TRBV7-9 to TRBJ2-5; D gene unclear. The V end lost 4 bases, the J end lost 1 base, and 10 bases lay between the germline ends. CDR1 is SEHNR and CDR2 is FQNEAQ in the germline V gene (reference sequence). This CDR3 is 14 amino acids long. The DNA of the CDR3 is TGTGCCAGCAGCTCCGGACGGACCCAAGAGACCCAGTACTTC. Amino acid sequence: CASSSGRTQETQYF.

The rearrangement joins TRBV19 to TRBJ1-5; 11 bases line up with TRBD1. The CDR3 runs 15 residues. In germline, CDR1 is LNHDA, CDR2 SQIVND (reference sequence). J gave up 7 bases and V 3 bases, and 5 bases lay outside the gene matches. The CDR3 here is CASSMSGTGGQPQHF. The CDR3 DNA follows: TGTGCCAGTAGTATGTCCGGGACAGGGGGGCAGCCCCAGCATTTT.